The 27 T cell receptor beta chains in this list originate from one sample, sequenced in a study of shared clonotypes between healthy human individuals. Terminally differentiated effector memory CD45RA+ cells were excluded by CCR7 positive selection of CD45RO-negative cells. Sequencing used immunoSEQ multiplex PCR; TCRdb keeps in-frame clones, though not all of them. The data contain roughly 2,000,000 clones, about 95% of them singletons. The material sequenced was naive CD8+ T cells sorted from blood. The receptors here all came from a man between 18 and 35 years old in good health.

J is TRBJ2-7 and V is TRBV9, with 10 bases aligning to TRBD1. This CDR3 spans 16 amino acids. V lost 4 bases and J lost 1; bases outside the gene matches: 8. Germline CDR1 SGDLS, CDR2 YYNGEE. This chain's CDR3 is CASSPGTGAGSYEQYF. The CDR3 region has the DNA TGTGCCAGCAGCCCGGGGACAGGGGCAGGTTCCTACGAGCAGTACTTC. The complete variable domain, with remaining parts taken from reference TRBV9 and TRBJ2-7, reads DSGVTQTPKHLITATGQRVTLRCSPRSGDLSVYWYQQSLDQGLQFLIQYYNGEERAKGNILERFSAQQFPDLHSELNLSSLELGDSALYFCASSPGTGAGSYEQYFGPGTRLTVT.

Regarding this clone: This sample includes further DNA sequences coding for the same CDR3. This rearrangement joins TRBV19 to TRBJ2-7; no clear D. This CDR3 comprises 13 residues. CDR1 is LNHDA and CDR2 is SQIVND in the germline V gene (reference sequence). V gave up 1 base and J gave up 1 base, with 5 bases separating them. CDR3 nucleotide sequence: TGTGCCAGTAGTATAGGGAGTTCCTACGAGCAGTACTTC. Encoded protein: CASSIGSSYEQYF. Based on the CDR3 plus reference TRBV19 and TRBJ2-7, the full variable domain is DGGITQSPKYLFRKEGQNVTLSCEQNLNHDAMYWYRQDPGQGLRLIYYSQIVNDFQKGDIAEGYSVSREKKESFPLTVTSAQKNPTAFYLCASSIGSSYEQYFGPGTRLTVT.

CDR3 nucleotide sequence: TGTGCCAGCAGTTTCCATACAGGGAGTATTCGGGGTGGCACCGGGGAGCTGTTTTTT. Translation: CASSFHTGSIRGGTGELFF. V usage is TRBV28 and J usage is TRBJ2-2; perhaps TRBD1 as D (6 bases). Germline-derived CDR1 and CDR2 are MDHEN and SYDVKM. CDR3 length: 19 amino acids. V was cut by 3 bases and J by 4 bases, with 24 bases left in between. The full variable domain, its missing parts supplied by reference TRBV28 and TRBJ2-2, is DVKVTQSSRYLVKRTGEKVFLECVQDMDHENMFWYRQDPGLGLRLIYFSYDVKMKEKGDIPEGYSVSREKKERFSLILESASTNQTSMYLCASSFHTGSIRGGTGELFFGEGSRLTVL.

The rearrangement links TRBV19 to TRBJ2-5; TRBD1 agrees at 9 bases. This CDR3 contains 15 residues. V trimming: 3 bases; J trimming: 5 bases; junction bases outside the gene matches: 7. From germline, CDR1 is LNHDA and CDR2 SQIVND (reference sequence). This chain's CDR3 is CASSMWTGEVETQYF. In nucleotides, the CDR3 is TGTGCCAGTAGTATGTGGACAGGGGAGGTGGAGACCCAGTACTTC.

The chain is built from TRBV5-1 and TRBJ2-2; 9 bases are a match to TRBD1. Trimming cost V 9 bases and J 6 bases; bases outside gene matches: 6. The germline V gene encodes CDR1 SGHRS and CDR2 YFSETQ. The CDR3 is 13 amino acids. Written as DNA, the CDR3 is TGCGCCAACCTAAACAGGGGGCCCGGGGAGCTGTTTTTT. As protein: CANLNRGPGELFF. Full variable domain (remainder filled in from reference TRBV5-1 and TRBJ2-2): KAGVTQTPRYLIKTRGQQVTLSCSPISGHRSVSWYQQTPGQGLQFLFEYFSETQRNKGNFPGRFSGRQFSNSRSEMNVSTLELGDSALYLCANLNRGPGELFFGEGSRLTVL.

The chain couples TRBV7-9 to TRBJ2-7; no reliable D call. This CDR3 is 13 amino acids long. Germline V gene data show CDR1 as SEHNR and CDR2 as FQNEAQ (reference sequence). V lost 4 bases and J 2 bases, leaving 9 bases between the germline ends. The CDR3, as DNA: TGTGCCAGCAGCTCGGACGTAGCCTACGAGCAGTACTTC. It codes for CASSSDVAYEQYF.

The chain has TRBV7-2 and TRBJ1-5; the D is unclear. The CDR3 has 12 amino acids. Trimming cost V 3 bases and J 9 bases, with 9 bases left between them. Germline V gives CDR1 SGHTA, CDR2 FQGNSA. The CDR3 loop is CASSFPRGPQHF. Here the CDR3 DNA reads TGTGCCAGCAGCTTCCCTCGGGGGCCCCAGCATTTT. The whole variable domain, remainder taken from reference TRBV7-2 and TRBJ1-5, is GAGVSQSPSNKVTEKGKDVELRCDPISGHTALYWYRQSLGQGLEFLIYFQGNSAPDKSGLPSDRFSAERTGGSVSTLTIQRTQQEDSAVYLCASSFPRGPQHFGDGTRLSIL.

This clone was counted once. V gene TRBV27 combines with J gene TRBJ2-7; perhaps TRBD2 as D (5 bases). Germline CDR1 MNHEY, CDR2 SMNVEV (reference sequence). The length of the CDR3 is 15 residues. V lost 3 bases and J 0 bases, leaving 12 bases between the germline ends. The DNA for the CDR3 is TGTGCCAGCAGTTTCATGCCTAGCAGCTCCTACGAGCAGTACTTC. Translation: CASSFMPSSSYEQYF.

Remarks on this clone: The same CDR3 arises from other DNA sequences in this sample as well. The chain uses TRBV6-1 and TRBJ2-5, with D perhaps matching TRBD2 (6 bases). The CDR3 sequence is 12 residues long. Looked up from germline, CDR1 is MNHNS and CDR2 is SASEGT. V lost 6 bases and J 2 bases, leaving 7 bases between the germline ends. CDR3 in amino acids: CASRGLQETQYF. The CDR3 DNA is TGTGCCAGCAGGGGACTTCAAGAGACCCAGTACTTC.

The CDR3 reads CASSLSAGGEQYF. The CDR3 nucleotides read TGTGCCAGCAGCTTGAGCGCGGGGGGCGAGCAGTACTTC. The chain joins TRBV5-4 to TRBJ2-7; 8 positions match TRBD2. This CDR3 region has 13 residues. Trimming at V came to 1 base and at J to 6 bases, leaving 3 bases not matched to a gene. Germline CDR1 SGHNT, CDR2 YYREEE (reference sequence).

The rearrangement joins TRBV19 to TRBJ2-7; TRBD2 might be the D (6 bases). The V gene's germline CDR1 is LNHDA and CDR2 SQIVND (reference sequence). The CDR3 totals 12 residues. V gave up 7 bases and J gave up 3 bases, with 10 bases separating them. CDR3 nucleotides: TGTGCCAGTATAGGGACTGGCTACGAGCAGTACTTC. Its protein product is CASIGTGYEQYF.

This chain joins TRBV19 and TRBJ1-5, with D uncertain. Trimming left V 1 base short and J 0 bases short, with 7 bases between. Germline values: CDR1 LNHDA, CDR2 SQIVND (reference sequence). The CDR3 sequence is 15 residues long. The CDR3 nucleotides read TGTGCCAGTAGTATAGGGTACGCTAGCAATCAGCCCCAGCATTTT. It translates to CASSIGYASNQPQHF.

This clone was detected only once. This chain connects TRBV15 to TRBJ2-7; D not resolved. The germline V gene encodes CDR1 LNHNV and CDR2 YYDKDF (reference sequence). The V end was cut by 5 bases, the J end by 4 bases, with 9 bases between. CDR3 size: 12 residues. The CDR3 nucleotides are TGTGCCACCAGCGGGGTGGGATACGAGCAGTACTTC. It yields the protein CATSGVGYEQYF.

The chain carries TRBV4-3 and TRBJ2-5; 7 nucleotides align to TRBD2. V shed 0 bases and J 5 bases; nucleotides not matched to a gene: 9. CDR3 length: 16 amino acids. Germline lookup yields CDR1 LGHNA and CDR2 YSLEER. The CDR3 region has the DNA TGCGCCAGCAGCCAAGAGGTCTGGCAGGGAGGGGAGACCCAGTACTTC. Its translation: CASSQEVWQGGETQYF.

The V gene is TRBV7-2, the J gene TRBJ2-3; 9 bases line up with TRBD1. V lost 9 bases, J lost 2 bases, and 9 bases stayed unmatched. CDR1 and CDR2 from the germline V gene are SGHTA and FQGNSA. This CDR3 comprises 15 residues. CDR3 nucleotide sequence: TGTGCCAGGAGCCCCGGGACAGGGTACACAGATACGCAGTATTTT. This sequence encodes CARSPGTGYTDTQYF.

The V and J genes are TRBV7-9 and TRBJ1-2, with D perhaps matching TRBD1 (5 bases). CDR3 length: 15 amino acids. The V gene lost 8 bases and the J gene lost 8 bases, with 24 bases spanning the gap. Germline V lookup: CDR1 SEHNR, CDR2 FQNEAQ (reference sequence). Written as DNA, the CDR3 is TGTGCCAGCCGTCTCGTGGGGGGGGACCCAATCGGCTACACCTTC. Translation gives CASRLVGGDPIGYTF.

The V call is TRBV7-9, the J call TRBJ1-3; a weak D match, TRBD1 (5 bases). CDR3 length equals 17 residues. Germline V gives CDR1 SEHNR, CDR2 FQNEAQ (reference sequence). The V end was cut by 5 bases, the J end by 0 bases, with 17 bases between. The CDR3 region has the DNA TGTGCCAGCAGCCTTGGGGCCGAGGGGCCCTCTGGAAACACCATATATTTT. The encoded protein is CASSLGAEGPSGNTIYF.

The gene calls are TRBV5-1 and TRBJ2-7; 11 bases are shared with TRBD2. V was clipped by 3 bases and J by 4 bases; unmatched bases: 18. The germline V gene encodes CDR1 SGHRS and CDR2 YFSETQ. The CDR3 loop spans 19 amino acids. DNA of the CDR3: TGCGCCAGCAGCTCCGGGGTGTTAGCGGGAGGGCACACCGCGTACGAGCAGTACTTC. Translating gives CASSSGVLAGGHTAYEQYF.

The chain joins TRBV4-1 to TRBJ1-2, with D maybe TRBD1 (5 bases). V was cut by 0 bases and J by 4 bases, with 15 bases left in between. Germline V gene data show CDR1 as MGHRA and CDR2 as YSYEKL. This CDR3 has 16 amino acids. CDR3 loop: CASSQENGAVAYGYTF. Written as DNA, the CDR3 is TGCGCCAGCAGCCAAGAGAACGGGGCGGTCGCCTATGGCTACACCTTC.

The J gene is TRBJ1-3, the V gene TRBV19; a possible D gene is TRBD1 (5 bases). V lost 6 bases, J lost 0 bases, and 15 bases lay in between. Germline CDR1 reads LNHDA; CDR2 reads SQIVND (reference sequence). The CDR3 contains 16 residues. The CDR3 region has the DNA TGTGCCAGTAGGAGCCTCCGGGACCTCTCTGGAAACACCATATATTTT. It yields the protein CASRSLRDLSGNTIYF.

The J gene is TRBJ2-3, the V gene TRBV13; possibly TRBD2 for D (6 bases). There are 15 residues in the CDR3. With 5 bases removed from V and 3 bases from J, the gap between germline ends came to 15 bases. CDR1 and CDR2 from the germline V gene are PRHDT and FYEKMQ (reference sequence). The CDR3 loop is CASSVAGLGTDTQYF. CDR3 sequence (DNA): TGTGCCAGCAGCGTCGCGGGATTAGGGACAGATACGCAGTATTTT.

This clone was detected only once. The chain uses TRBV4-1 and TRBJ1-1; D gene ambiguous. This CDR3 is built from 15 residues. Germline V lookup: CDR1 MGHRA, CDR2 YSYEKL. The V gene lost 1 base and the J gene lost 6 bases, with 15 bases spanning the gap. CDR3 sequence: CASSQALVGVSEAFF. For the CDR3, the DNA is TGCGCCAGCAGCCAAGCCCTCGTCGGGGTCTCTGAAGCTTTCTTT.

As DNA, the CDR3 is TGTGCCAGCAGACCCACAGGGGTCGATTCACCCCTCCACTTT. Its translation is CASRPTGVDSPLHF. The genes are TRBV5-6 and TRBJ1-6; 7 bases agree with TRBD1. J gave up 8 bases and V 5 bases, and 7 bases lay outside the gene matches. This CDR3 is 14 amino acids long. Per germline, CDR1 SGHDT and CDR2 YYEEEE. The full variable domain, with the rest looked up from reference TRBV5-6 and TRBJ1-6, is DAGVTQSPTHLIKTRGQQVTLRCSPKSGHDTVSWYQQALGQGPQFIFQYYEEEERQRGNFPDRFSGHQFPNYSSELNVNALLLGDSALYLCASRPTGVDSPLHFGNGTRLTVT.

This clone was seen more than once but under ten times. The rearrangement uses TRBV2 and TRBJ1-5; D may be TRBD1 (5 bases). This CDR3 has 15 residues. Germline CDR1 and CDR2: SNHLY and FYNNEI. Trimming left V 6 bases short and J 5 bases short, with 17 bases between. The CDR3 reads CASRREGQNDQPQHF. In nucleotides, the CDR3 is TGTGCCAGCAGGCGGGAGGGGCAGAACGATCAGCCCCAGCATTTT.

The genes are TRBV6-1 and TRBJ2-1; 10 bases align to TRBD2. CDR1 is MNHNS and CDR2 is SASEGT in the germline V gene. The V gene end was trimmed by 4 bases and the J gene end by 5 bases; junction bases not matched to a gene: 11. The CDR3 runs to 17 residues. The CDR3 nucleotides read TGTGCCAGCAGTGTACGACTAGCGGGCTGGGTAGACAATGAGCAGTTCTTC. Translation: CASSVRLAGWVDNEQFF.

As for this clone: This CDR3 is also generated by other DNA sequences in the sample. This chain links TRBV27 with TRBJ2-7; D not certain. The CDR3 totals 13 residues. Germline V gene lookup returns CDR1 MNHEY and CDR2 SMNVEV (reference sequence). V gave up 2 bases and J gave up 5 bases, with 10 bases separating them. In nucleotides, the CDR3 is TGTGCCAGCAGTTTACTGGGTCAAAACGAGCAGTACTTC. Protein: CASSLLGQNEQYF.

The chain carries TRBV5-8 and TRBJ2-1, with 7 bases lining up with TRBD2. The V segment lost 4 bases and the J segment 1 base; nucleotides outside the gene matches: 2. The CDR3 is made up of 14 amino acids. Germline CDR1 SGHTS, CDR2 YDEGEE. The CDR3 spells CASSPAGSYNEQFF. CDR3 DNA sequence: TGTGCCAGCAGCCCAGCGGGATCCTACAATGAGCAGTTCTTC.